The 24 T cell receptor beta chains presented below share a single source sample, sequenced in a study of tumor and adjacent non-tumor tissue in lung cancer. TCRbeta libraries were built with three rounds of nested PCR, modified from ARM-PCR. TCRdb fed the multiplex PCR reads into MiXCR, producing one record per CDR3 protein. In the table there are around 70,000 distinct CDR3 sequences, approximately 63% of which are singletons. The template was RNA from unsorted bulk tissue. Sequenced material: lung tumor tissue. The receptors originated from a man aged 50 or older with non-small cell lung cancer.

Regarding this clonotype: A junction boundary mismatches the germline segment, possibly from a read error. The chain joins TRBV11-2 to TRBJ2-3, with TRBD2 as a possible D gene (5 bases). This CDR3 is built from 17 residues. Germline-derived CDR1 and CDR2 are SGHAT and FQNNGV. The CDR3, as DNA: TGTGCCAGCAGCTTAAGAGAGGGAGCATCTAGCAGAGATACGCAGTATTTT. Its protein is CASSLREGASSRDTQYF. The variable domain in full, with the rest retrieved from reference TRBV11-2 and TRBJ2-3, is EAGVAQSPRYKIIEKRQSVAFWCNPISGHATLYWYQQILGQGPKLLIQFQNNGVVDDSQLPKDRFSAERLKGVDSTLKIQPAKLEDSAVYLCASSLREGASSRDTQYFGPGTRLTVL.

About this clonotype: This may come from a read error, since a much larger clone is one base off. The J gene is TRBJ1-1, the V gene TRBV7-8; unclear D gene. The CDR3 has 13 amino acids. Looked up from germline, CDR1 is SGHVS and CDR2 is FQNEAQ. CDR3 in amino acids: CARSSIADTEAFF. The CDR3 nucleotides read TGTGCCAGAAGCTCAATTGCGGACACTGAAGCTTTCTTT.

Remarks on this clonotype: Its ends do not fully match the called genes, so a read error is possible. The gene calls are TRBV11-3 and TRBJ2-5, with D possibly matching TRBD2 (6 bases). The germline gives CDR1 SGHNT, CDR2 YENEEA. The CDR3 spans 13 residues. CDR3 in amino acids: CTSRRGTQETQYF. CDR3 in DNA: TGTACCAGCCGTCGGGGGACCCAAGAGACCCAGTACTTC.

This clonotype was seen just once. This CDR3 fails to terminate in the conserved phenylalanine or tryptophan, so it likely reflects a read error. The V call is TRBV6-5, the J call TRBJ1-5, with D possibly TRBD1 on 5 matching bases. Trimming left V 2 bases short and J 6 bases short, with 14 bases between. Germline V CDR1 and CDR2: MNHEY, SVGAGI. The length of the CDR3 is 15 residues. This CDR3 is CASSYTSGQGQPQHL. The CDR3 DNA follows: TGTGCCAGCAGTTACACGTCAGGGCAGGGTCAGCCCCAGCATTTA.

The J gene is TRBJ2-5, the V gene TRBV27; D gene uncertain. Between the trimmed V and J ends, which lost 4 bases and 3 bases, there was a span of 6 bases. There are 12 residues in the CDR3. CDR1 is MNHEY, CDR2 SMNVEV, per germline (reference sequence). This chain's CDR3 is CASSSREETQYF. DNA of the CDR3: TGTGCCAGCAGTTCTAGAGAAGAGACCCAGTACTTC.

At least ten counts were recorded for this clonotype. The DNA of the CDR3 is TGTGCCAGCAGTGATCAGGGAGCTGGGGCCAACGTCCTGACTTTC. Encoded protein: CASSDQGAGANVLTF. The chain is built from TRBV6-1 and TRBJ2-6; D may correspond to TRBD1 or TRBD2 (5 bases each). This CDR3 has 15 amino acids. Per germline, CDR1 MNHNS and CDR2 SASEGT. The germline V and J ends were trimmed by 3 bases and 2 bases, with 8 bases remaining between them.

Worth noting for this clonotype: Sequence at one end of the junction differs from germline and may be a read error. The V and J genes are TRBV6-2 or TRBV6-3 and TRBJ2-3; unclear D gene. Germline-derived CDR1 and CDR2 are MNHEY and SVGEGT. CDR3 length equals 11 residues. The DNA of the CDR3 is TGTGCCACCCTCAGTGGAGATACGCAATATTTT. It yields the protein CATLSGDTQYF.

Ten or more counts support this clonotype. V gene TRBV12-3 or TRBV12-4 combines with J gene TRBJ2-3; possibly TRBD2 for D (5 bases). This CDR3 has 16 amino acids. The V gene lost 1 base and the J gene lost 0 bases, with 11 bases spanning the gap. This chain's CDR3 is CASSLGPGGSTDTQYF. The CDR3 region has the DNA TGTGCCAGCAGTTTAGGGCCTGGCGGGAGCACAGATACGCAGTATTTT.

This clonotype was counted a few times. It is likely a read error, because the conserved phenylalanine at the end of the CDR3 is missing. It is unclear where the CDR3 begins or ends on the DNA, so no DNA is shown, and the CDR3 is as TCRdb lists it. The V gene is TRBV7-8, the J gene TRBJ2-3; the table's D gene call, TRBD1, was not cross checked with the DNA. Looked up from germline, CDR1 is SGHVS and CDR2 is FQNEAQ. The CDR3 spans 14 residues, counting both ends. The CDR3 loop is CASWPGPNTDTQYL.

As to this clonotype: No conserved phenylalanine or tryptophan ends this CDR3, so it is likely a read error. V gene TRBV5-1 combines with J gene TRBJ1-2; D possibly corresponds to TRBD1 (6 bases). CDR1 is SGHRS and CDR2 is YFSETQ in the germline V gene. Deletions cut 5 bases from V and 10 bases from J, with 18 bases between. This CDR3 has 13 residues. The CDR3 region is CASRGEGGNIYTV. CDR3 nucleotides: TGCGCCAGCAGAGGAGAAGGGGGTAACATCTACACCGTC.

The gene calls are TRBV2 and TRBJ1-6, with D unresolved. Trimming removed 4 bases from V and 2 bases from J, with 15 bases in between. CDR3 length: 17 amino acids. Germline CDR1 and CDR2: SNHLY and FYNNEI. CDR3 nucleotides: TGTGCCAGCAGTGCCCTGACACTTAGCCCCTATAATTCACCCCTCCACTTT. As protein: CASSALTLSPYNSPLHF.

The chain couples TRBV29-1 to TRBJ2-3; D ambiguous. The CDR3 runs to 11 residues. Germline V gene sequence: CDR1 SQVTM, CDR2 ANQGSEA. For the CDR3, the DNA is TGCGGCGCTGAAGGAGAAGATACGCAGTATTTT. It translates to CGAEGEDTQYF.

Comments on this clonotype: A much bigger clone sits one base away, suggesting this may be a read error. This chain uses TRBV5-6 with TRBJ2-5, with a weak D call TRBD2 (6 bases). Germline CDR1 reads SGHDT; CDR2 reads YYEEEE. There are 13 residues in the CDR3. V lost 7 bases to trimming and J lost 5 bases, with 15 bases between them. The CDR3 DNA follows: TGTGCCAGCGGCCCGGGACTCAGGGAGACCCAGTACTTC. Residues: CASGPGLRETQYF.

In the case of this clonotype: A much larger clone differs by one base, so this may be a read error. This chain uses TRBV12-3 or TRBV12-4 with TRBJ1-1; D is unclear. The CDR3 runs 13 residues. V was cut by 3 bases and J by 10 bases, with 15 bases left in between. The chain's CDR3 is CASSLGGGPVAFF. The DNA for the CDR3 is TGTGCCAGCAGTTTGGGCGGTGGACCTGTAGCTTTCTTT.

About this clonotype itself: A much bigger clone sits one base away, suggesting this may be a read error. The rearrangement joins TRBV21-1 to TRBJ2-2; the D call TRBD1 from the table was never checked on the DNA. TRBV21-1 is recorded as a pseudogene. The CDR3 consists of 16 residues. CDR3 sequence reads: CASSKRTGTDTGEPFF. The CDR3 nucleotides read TGTGCCAGCAGCAAACGGACAGGGACGGACACCGGGGAGCCGTTTTTT.

This clonotype came up a few times. This could be a read error, since a much larger clone is one nucleotide away. The genes are TRBV29-1 and TRBJ2-7, with 14 bases identical to TRBD2. This CDR3 comprises 13 residues. Germline loops: CDR1 SQVTM, CDR2 ANQGSEA. With 7 bases clipped from V and 4 bases from J, the junction kept 3 bases outside the gene matches. CDR3: CSAGLAGEYEQYF. The CDR3 DNA sequence: TGCAGCGCGGGACTAGCGGGAGAATACGAGCAGTACTTC.

This clonotype was observed a handful of times. This sequence joins TRBV11-2 and TRBJ1-2; D perhaps matches TRBD1 (5 bases). The CDR3 spans 12 residues. V lost 5 bases and J 4 bases, leaving 8 bases between the germline ends. Germline-derived CDR1 and CDR2 are SGHAT and FQNNGV. The CDR3 DNA follows: TGTGCCAGCAGCCCGGGGGGCTATGGCTACACCTTC. Translated: CASSPGGYGYTF.

This clonotype occurred many times. The rearrangement joins TRBV29-1 to TRBJ2-7; 8 positions match TRBD1. V was pared by 6 bases and J by 3 bases, with 4 bases of the junction left unmatched. The CDR3 has 12 residues. Germline V gene lookup returns CDR1 SQVTM and CDR2 ANQGSEA. The CDR3 region has the DNA TGCAGCGTGGGACAGGTCGGCTACGAGCAGTACTTC. Translation gives CSVGQVGYEQYF.

As regards this clonotype: A junction end diverges from the germline sequence, so it may reflect a read error. The CDR3: CIARWDRGYEQSF. The CDR3 DNA is TGCATTGCTAGATGGGACAGGGGTTACGAGCAGTCCTTC. V gene TRBV20-1 combines with J gene TRBJ2-7; 10 positions match TRBD1. CDR3 size: 13 residues. Germline V gives CDR1 DFQATT, CDR2 SNEGSKA (reference sequence).

V usage is TRBV30 and J usage is TRBJ2-1, with D possibly TRBD2 on 5 matching bases. CDR1 and CDR2 from the germline V gene are GTSNPN and SVGIG (reference sequence). V was clipped by 7 bases and J by 5 bases, with 12 bases between them. The CDR3 is made up of 12 amino acids. The CDR3 loop reads CAFPLADNEQFF. The CDR3 region has the DNA TGTGCCTTCCCCCTAGCAGACAATGAGCAGTTCTTC.

This clonotype was counted a few times. This chain connects TRBV24-1 to TRBJ2-1, with 8 bases lining up with TRBD2. CDR1 and CDR2 from the germline V gene are KGHDR and SFDVKD. The CDR3 consists of 13 residues. V shed 6 bases, J shed 8 bases, and the junction held 5 bases outside the gene matches. CDR3 region: CATSQREYDEQFF. The CDR3 bases are TGTGCCACCAGTCAGCGGGAGTACGATGAGCAGTTCTTC.

This clonotype was counted ten times or more. The V call is TRBV5-4, the J call TRBJ2-3, with D tentatively TRBD1 (6 bases). The length of the CDR3 is 13 residues. Germline V gene lookup returns CDR1 SGHNT and CDR2 YYREEE (reference sequence). Deletions cut 5 bases from V and 0 bases from J, with 7 bases between. The CDR3 spells CASSDRSTDTQYF. The CDR3 DNA reads as TGTGCCAGCAGTGACAGGAGCACAGATACGCAGTATTTT.

To note about this clonotype: At one end the junction does not follow the germline gene, possibly because of a read error. This chain joins TRBV29-1 and TRBJ2-6; D is uncertain. The CDR3 covers 14 residues. Germline CDR1 SQVTM, CDR2 ANQGSEA. CDR3 DNA: TGCAGCGTTGGAGAGCACGGGTGGGCCAACGTCCCGACTTTC. The encoded protein is CSVGEHGWANVPTF. Supplemented by reference TRBV29-1 and TRBJ2-6, the full variable domain reads SAVISQKPSRDICQRGTSLTIQCQVDSQVTMMFWYRQQPGQSLTLIATANQGSEATYESGFVIDKFPISRPNLTFSTLTVSNMSPEDSSIYLCSVGEHGWANVPTFGAGSRLTVL.

For this clonotype: A much more abundant neighbour one base away suggests this may be a read error. The rearrangement links TRBV20-1 to TRBJ2-1; possible D gene TRBD2, 6 bases. Germline V gene data show CDR1 as DFQATT and CDR2 as SNEGSKA (reference sequence). The CDR3 has 13 residues. CDR3 nucleotides: TGCAGTACTAGAGGGGACTTCACATCCGAGCAGTTCTTC. It codes for CSTRGDFTSEQFF.